This TCR beta chain was recovered during a study of blood T cells in healthy people across ages. A second PCR of 7 to 11 cycles used a sample-barcoded 5' primer and a J-beta primer mix. TCRdb ran MiXCR on the 5' RACE reads and lists one entry per CDR3 protein. The data show around 1,800,000 distinct CDR3 sequences, with about two fifths seen just once and around 23% held by the top ten. This clonotype was picked up a small number of times. The CDR3 is made up of 11 amino acids. Between the trimmed V and J ends, which lost 7 bases and 7 bases, there was a span of 9 bases. The germline CDR1 and CDR2 sequences are SEHNR and FQNEAQ (reference sequence).

The clonotype comes from a human donor in good health. The sequencing sample was made of blood. V and J are TRBV7-9 and TRBJ2-3; no reliable D call. The CDR3 DNA reads TGTGCCAGCAACCGATTGTATACGCAGTATTTT. Its protein is CASNRLYTQYF.